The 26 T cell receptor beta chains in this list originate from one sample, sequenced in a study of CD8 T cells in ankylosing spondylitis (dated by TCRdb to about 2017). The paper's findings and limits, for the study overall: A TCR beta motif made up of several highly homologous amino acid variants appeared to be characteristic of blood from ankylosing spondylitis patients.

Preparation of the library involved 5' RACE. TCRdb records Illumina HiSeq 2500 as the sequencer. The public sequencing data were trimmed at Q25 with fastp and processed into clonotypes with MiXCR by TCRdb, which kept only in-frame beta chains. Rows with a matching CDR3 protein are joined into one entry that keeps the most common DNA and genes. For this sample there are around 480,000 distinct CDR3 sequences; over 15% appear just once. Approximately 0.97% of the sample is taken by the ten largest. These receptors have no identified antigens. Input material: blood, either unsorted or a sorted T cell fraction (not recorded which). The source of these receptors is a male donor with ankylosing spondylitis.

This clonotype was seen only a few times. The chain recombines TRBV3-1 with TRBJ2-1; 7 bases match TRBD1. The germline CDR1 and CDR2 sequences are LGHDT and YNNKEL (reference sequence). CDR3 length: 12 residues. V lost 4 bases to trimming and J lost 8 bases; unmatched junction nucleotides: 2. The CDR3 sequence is CASSRQGYEQFF. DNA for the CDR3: TGTGCCAGCAGCCGACAGGGCTATGAGCAGTTCTTC.

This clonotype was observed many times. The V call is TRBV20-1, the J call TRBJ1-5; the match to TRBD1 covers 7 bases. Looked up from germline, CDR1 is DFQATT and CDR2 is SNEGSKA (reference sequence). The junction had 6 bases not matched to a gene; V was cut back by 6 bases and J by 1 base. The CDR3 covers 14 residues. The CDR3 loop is CSANNRGSNQPQHF. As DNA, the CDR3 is TGCAGTGCAAACAACAGGGGAAGCAATCAGCCCCAGCATTTT.

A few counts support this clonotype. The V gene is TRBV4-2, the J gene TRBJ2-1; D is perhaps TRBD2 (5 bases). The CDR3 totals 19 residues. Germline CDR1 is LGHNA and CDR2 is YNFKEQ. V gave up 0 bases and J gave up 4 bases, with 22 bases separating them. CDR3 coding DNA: TGTGCCAGCAGCCAAGATTCGGGTGGAGGTCCAGCGACATACAATGAGCAGTTCTTC. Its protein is CASSQDSGGGPATYNEQFF.

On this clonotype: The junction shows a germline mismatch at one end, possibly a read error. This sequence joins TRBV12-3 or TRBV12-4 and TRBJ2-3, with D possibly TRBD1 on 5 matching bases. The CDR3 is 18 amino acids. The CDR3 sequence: CARSLSRQFLTSGDTQYF. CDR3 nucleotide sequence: TGTGCCCGCAGTTTATCCCGACAGTTCCTAACTTCCGGGGATACGCAGTATTTT.

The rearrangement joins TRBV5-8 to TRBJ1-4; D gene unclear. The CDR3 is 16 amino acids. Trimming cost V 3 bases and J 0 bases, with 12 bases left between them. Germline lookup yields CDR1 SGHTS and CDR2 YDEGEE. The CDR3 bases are TGTGCCAGCAGCTCGAACTTGAAGGCAACTAATGAAAAACTGTTTTTT. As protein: CASSSNLKATNEKLFF.

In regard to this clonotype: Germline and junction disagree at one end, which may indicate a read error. This CDR3 reads CASSPTSGTTIYF. Written as DNA, the CDR3 is TGTGCCAGCAGCCCTACATCTGGAACCACCATATATTTT. V usage is TRBV7-8 and J usage is TRBJ1-3; D remains ambiguous. Germline V gene data show CDR1 as SGHVS and CDR2 as FQNEAQ. This CDR3 has 13 amino acids.

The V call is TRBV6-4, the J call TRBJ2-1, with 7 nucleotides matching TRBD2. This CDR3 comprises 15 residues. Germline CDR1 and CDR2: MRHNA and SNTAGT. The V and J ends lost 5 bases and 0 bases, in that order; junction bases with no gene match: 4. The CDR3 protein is CASSKRGSSYNEQFF. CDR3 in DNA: TGTGCCAGCAGTAAGCGGGGTAGCTCCTACAATGAGCAGTTCTTC.

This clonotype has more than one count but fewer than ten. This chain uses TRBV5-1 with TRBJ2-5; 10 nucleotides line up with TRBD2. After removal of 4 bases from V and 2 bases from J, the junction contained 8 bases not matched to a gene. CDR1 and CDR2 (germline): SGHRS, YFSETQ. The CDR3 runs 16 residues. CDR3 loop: CASSLPRTSGQETQYF. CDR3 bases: TGCGCCAGCAGCCTCCCTCGGACTAGCGGTCAAGAGACCCAGTACTTC.

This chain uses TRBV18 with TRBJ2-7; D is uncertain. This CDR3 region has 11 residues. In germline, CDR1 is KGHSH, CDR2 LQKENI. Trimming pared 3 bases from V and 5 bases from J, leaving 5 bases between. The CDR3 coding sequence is TGTGCCAGCTCACCTCACGACGAGCAGTACTTC. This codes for CASSPHDEQYF. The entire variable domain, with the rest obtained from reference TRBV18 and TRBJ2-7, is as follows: NAGVMQNPRHLVRRRGQEARLRCSPMKGHSHVYWYRQLPEEGLKFMVYLQKENIIDESGMPKERFSAEFPKEGPSILRIQQVVRGDSAAYFCASSPHDEQYFGPGTRLTVT.

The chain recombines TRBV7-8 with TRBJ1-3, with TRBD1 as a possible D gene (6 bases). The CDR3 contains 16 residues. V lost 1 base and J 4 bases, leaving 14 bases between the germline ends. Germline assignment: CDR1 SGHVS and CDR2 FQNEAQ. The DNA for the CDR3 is TGTGCCAGCAGCTTAGAGCAGGGGCGGGGGGGAAACACCATATATTTT. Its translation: CASSLEQGRGGNTIYF.

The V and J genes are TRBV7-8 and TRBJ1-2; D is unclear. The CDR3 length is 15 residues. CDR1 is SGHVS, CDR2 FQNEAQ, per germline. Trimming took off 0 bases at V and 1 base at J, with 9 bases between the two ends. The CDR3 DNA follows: TGTGCCAGCAGCTTAGCAGGTGTCAATAACTATGGCTACACCTTC. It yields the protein CASSLAGVNNYGYTF.

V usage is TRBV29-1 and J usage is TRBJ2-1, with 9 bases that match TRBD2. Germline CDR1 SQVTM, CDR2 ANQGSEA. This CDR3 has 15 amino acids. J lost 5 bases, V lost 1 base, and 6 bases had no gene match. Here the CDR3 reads CSVEVPSGRHNEQFF. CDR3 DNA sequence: TGCAGCGTTGAAGTACCCAGCGGGAGGCACAATGAGCAGTTCTTC.

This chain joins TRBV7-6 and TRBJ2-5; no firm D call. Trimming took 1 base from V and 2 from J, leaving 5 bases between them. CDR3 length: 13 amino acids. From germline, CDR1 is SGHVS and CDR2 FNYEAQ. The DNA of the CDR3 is TGTGCCAGCAGCTTAGTAGCTCAAGAGACCCAGTACTTC. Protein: CASSLVAQETQYF.

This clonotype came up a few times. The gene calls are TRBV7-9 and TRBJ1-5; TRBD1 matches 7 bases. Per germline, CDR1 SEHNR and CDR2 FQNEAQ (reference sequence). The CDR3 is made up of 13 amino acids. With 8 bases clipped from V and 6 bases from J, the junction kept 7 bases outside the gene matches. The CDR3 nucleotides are TGTGCCAGCCAAGACAGGGTGGGTCAGCCCCAGCATTTT. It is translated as CASQDRVGQPQHF.

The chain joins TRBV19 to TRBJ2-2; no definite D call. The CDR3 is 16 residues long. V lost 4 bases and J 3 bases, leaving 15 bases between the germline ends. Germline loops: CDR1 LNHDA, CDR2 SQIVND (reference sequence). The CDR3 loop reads CASSTRVGWDTGELFF. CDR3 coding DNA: TGTGCCAGTAGTACCCGAGTGGGCTGGGACACCGGGGAGCTGTTTTTT.

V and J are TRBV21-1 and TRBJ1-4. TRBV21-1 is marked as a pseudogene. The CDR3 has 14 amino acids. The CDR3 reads CASSKAAENEKLFF. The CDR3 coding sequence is TGTGCCAGCAGCAAAGCGGCTGAGAATGAAAAACTGTTTTTT.

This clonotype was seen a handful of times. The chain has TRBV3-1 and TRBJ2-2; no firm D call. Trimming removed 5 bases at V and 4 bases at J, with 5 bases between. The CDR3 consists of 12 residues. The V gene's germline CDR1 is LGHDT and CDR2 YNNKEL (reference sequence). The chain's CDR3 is CASSYATGELFF. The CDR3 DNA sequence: TGTGCCAGCAGCTACGCCACCGGGGAGCTGTTTTTT.

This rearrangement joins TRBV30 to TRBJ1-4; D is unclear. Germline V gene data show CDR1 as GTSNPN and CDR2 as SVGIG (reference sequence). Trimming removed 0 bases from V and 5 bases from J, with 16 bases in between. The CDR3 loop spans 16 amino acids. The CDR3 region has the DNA TGTGCCTGGAGTGTCCGGGGAGGTCAGCGGAATGAAAAACTGTTTTTT. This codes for CAWSVRGGQRNEKLFF.

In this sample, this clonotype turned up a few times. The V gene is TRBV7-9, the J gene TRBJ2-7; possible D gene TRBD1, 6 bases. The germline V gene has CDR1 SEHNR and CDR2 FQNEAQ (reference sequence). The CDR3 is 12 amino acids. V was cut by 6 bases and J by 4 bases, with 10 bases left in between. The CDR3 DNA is TGTGCCAGCAGTTCCGACAGGTACGAGCAGTACTTC. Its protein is CASSSDRYEQYF.

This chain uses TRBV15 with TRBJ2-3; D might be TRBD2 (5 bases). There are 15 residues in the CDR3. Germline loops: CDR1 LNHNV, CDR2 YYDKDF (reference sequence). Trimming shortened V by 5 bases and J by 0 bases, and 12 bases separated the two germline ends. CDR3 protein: CATSVGGGSTDTQYF. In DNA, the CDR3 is TGTGCCACCAGCGTAGGCGGCGGGAGCACAGATACGCAGTATTTT.

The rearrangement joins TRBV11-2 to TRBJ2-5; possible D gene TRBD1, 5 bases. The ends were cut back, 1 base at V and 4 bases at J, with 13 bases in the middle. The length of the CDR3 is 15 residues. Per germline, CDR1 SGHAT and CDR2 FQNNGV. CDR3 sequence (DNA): TGTGCCAGCAGCTTAGTGGGGCTGGGTACAGAGACCCAGTACTTC. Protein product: CASSLVGLGTETQYF.

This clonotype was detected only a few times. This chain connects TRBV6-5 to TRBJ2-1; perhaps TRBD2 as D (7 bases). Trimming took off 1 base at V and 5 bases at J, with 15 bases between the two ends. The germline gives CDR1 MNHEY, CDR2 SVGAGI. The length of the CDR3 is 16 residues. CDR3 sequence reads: CASSYLGGPTNNEQFF. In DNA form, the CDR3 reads TGTGCCAGCAGTTACTTGGGGGGGCCAACGAACAATGAGCAGTTCTTC.

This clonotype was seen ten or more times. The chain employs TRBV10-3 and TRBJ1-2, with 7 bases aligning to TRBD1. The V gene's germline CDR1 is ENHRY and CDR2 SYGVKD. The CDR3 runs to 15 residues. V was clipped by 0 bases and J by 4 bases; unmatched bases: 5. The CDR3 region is CAISESQGEVYGYTF. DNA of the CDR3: TGTGCCATCAGTGAGTCGCAGGGGGAGGTCTATGGCTACACCTTC.

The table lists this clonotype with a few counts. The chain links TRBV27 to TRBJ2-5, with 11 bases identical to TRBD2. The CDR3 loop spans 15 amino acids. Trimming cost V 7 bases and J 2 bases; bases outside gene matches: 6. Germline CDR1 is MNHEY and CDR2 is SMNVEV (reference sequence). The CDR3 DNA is TGTGCCAGCAAGATGGTAGCGGGGGGGCAAGAGACCCAGTACTTC. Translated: CASKMVAGGQETQYF.

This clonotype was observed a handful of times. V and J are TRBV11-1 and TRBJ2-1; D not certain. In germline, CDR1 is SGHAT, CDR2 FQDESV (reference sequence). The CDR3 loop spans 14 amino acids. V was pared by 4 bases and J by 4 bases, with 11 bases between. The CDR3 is CASSSVNAYNEQFF. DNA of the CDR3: TGTGCCAGCAGCTCAGTCAATGCGTACAATGAGCAGTTCTTC.

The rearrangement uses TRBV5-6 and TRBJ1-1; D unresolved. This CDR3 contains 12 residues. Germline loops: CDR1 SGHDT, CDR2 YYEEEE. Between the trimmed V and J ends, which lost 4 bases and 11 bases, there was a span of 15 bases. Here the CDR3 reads CASSHRVGWAFF. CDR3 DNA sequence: TGTGCCAGCAGCCACCGTGTAGGGTGGGCTTTCTTT.